The T cell receptor (beta chain) described here comes from a study of T cells in narcolepsy (dated by TCRdb to the late 2010s). Study-level background: Patients with narcolepsy type 1 or type 2 (NT1, NT2) were enrolled in the study together with healthy control donors. To look for autoreactive T cells in narcolepsy patients that target self-antigens of hypocretin neurons (hypocretin, TRIB2), the study used TCR Vbeta sequencing to follow clonotypes in blood and CSF.

For TCR Vbeta sequencing, memory CD4+ T cells were sorted ex vivo from the peripheral blood of both healthy controls and narcolepsy patients. This clone qualifies as large (0.1 to 1%). It lacks a known antigen. No much larger clonotype is one base removed from it; base qualities were not supplied. Libraries were made using the immunoSEQ multiplex PCR assay. Not all clones reach the TCRdb copy of this immuneACCESS table, which keeps in-frame sequences only. Checked studies attribute under half of the gap to unresolved V genes and leave the rest unexplained. Across this sample there are over 10,000 clones, with around nine tenths seen only once. Over 1.5% of the sample rests with the top ten. V and J lose 6 bases and 2 bases, and a span of 8 bases separates them. CDR1 is given as MNHEY and CDR2 as SVGAGI, both from the germline V gene. CDR3 length: 13 amino acids, cysteine to phenylalanine. The kept DNA is CDR3 alone, 39 bases in frame from the first base.

The research as a whole found: HCRT-specific and TRIB2-specific autoreactive clonotypes were highlighted in plots that compared CD4+ T cell clonotypes in CSF versus blood from the same patient. Autoreactive clonotypes were reported to be detected serially in the blood of the same patients and of different patients, but not in the blood of healthy controls. Numbers of sequenced blood memory CD4+ clonotypes were comparable, with averages of about 39,494 in patients and 33,354 in controls. No sequences matching autoreactive T cell clones were contained in some blood memory CD4+ repertoires from patients and controls.

Sequenced material: CD45RA- memory CD4+ T cells from PBMCs. The sample's cell subset or site label, decoded: memory T cells sorted ex vivo from peripheral blood. This clonotype was sampled from a human donor with narcolepsy. In this chain, TRBV6-5 is recombined with TRBJ1-5; the best D guess is TRBD1, with 5 bases matching. The DNA is TGTGCCAGCAGGGAGGGGCGCAATCAGCCCCAGCATTTT. This is translated as CASREGRNQPQHF.